The present T cell receptor (beta chain) was sequenced within a study of OX40 agonist ivuxolimab in advanced cancers. In the study overall: In this cohort, patients received ivuxolimab, an agonistic anti-OX40 (CD134) antibody. The patients received ivuxolimab by intravenous route every 2 weeks at 0.01 to 10 mg/kg. Treatment received earlier with anti-PD-1, anti-PD-L1 or anti-CTLA-4 agents was allowed, and around 36% had some. Study-level findings and limits: Relatively little clonal expansion, among the lowest observed, appeared in partial responders at 0.1-3.0 mg/kg.

Assay: immunoSEQ multiplex PCR; the TCRdb copy retains only in-frame clones and omits some. The table lists fewer than 80,000 clones, about 90% of them singletons. The CDR3 is made up of 15 amino acids. V lost 5 bases, J lost 0 bases, and 3 bases stayed unmatched. Germline V gene data show CDR1 as SGHTA and CDR2 as FQGTGA. On this clone: Its antigen remains unidentified.

Material: CD4+ or CD8+ T cells sorted from blood, obtained in a trial of the OX40 agonist ivuxolimab. The chain is built from TRBV7-3 and TRBJ2-2; 7 bases are a match to TRBD1. The sequence was collected from an adult with an advanced solid tumor such as melanoma, head and neck, liver or kidney cancer. This CDR3 reads CASSRQGSNTGELFF. The CDR3 region has the DNA TGTGCCAGCAGCAGACAGGGATCGAACACCGGGGAGCTGTTTTTT.